These 30 T cell receptor beta chains were sequenced from one sample in a study of T and B cells in COVID-19 patients. From blood, about 250-500 ng of genomic DNA served as TRB template. Multiplex PCR with BIOMED2 TRB-A/B primer pools amplified TRB rearrangements. TCRdb re-derived calls from the multiplex PCR reads in MiXCR, one entry per CDR3 protein. This table has fewer than 10,000 distinct CDR3 sequences, around 29% appearing once. The sample comprised blood. All receptors come from a human donor who had recovered from COVID-19.

This clonotype was observed a few times. The chain is built from TRBV24-1 and TRBJ1-2; 9 bases line up with TRBD1. This CDR3 spans 15 amino acids. After removal of 4 bases from V and 8 bases from J, the junction contained 10 bases not matched to a gene. Germline CDR1 and CDR2: KGHDR and SFDVKD. The CDR3: CATSDRATGGRGYTF. The DNA for the CDR3 is TGTGCCACCAGTGACCGAGCGACAGGGGGGCGCGGCTACACCTTC.

This rearrangement joins TRBV7-2 to TRBJ1-6; 11 nucleotides match TRBD1. This CDR3 region has 15 residues. Germline trimming cut 5 bases from V and 9 bases from J; bases unmatched to any gene: 6. Per germline, CDR1 SGHTA and CDR2 FQGNSA. Here the CDR3 reads CASSAGTGGSSPLHF. In DNA, the CDR3 is TGTGCCAGCAGCGCGGGGACAGGGGGGAGTTCACCCCTCCACTTT.

This chain connects TRBV24-1 to TRBJ2-1; 9 bases align to TRBD1. Germline V CDR1 and CDR2: KGHDR, SFDVKD. The V gene end was trimmed by 4 bases and the J gene end by 7 bases; junction bases not matched to a gene: 10. The CDR3 extends over 16 amino acids. The CDR3 bases are TGTGCCACCAGTGAGCCCGGGACAGGGTCCCCTAATGAGCAGTTCTTC. This translates into CATSEPGTGSPNEQFF.

The genes are TRBV6-6 and TRBJ1-5, with D possibly matching TRBD1 (5 bases). Trimming shortened V by 7 bases and J by 3 bases, and 10 bases separated the two germline ends. The germline V gene has CDR1 MNHNY and CDR2 SVGAGI (reference sequence). This CDR3 contains 13 residues. The CDR3 protein is CASTRDYNQPQHF. CDR3 nucleotide sequence: TGTGCCAGCACCCGGGACTACAATCAGCCCCAGCATTTT.

By share of the sample, this clonotype is medium-sized (0.01 to 0.1%). The chain employs TRBV19 and TRBJ1-6; maybe TRBD1 (5 bases). The length of the CDR3 is 15 residues. V was shortened by 7 bases and J by 10 bases, with 20 bases between the two germline ends. Germline values: CDR1 LNHDA, CDR2 SQIVND (reference sequence). This CDR3 reads CASNPSGIRQSPLHF. Written as DNA, the CDR3 is TGTGCCAGTAACCCCAGTGGAATACGACAGTCACCCCTCCACTTT. Using reference TRBV19 and TRBJ1-6 for the parts outside the CDR3, the full variable domain is DGGITQSPKYLFRKEGQNVTLSCEQNLNHDAMYWYRQDPGQGLRLIYYSQIVNDFQKGDIAEGYSVSREKKESFPLTVTSAQKNPTAFYLCASNPSGIRQSPLHFGNGTRLTVT.

In this sample, this clonotype is medium-sized. The rearrangement links TRBV7-6 to TRBJ2-2; a possible D gene is TRBD2 (5 bases). The germline V gene has CDR1 SGHVS and CDR2 FNYEAQ. CDR3 size: 14 residues. The ends were cut back, 4 bases at V and 5 bases at J, with 11 bases in the middle. CDR3 protein: CASSYRSGTGELFF. The DNA for the CDR3 is TGTGCCAGCAGCTACCGCTCGGGGACCGGGGAGCTGTTTTTT.

This clonotype is judged hyperexpanded. V gene TRBV6-5 combines with J gene TRBJ2-7; weak D call: TRBD1 (5 bases). The CDR3 has 12 residues. The V end lost 10 bases, the J end lost 0 bases, and 10 bases lay between the germline ends. Germline V CDR1 and CDR2: MNHEY, SVGAGI. The CDR3 sequence: CATRRDSYEQYF. The CDR3 nucleotides read TGTGCCACCCGCAGGGACTCCTACGAGCAGTACTTC.

This clonotype has a handful of counts. This rearrangement joins TRBV20-1 to TRBJ2-7; 7 bases fit TRBD2. Per the germline V gene, CDR1 is DFQATT and CDR2 is SNEGSKA (reference sequence). The V gene end was trimmed by 4 bases and the J gene end by 6 bases; junction bases not matched to a gene: 6. The CDR3 has 12 amino acids. DNA for the CDR3: TGCAGTGCTAATTCCCTAGCGGCCGAGCAGTACTTC. Amino acids: CSANSLAAEQYF.

The chain joins TRBV19 to TRBJ2-1, with 9 bases matching TRBD1. The trim removed 5 bases at V and 7 bases at J, leaving 12 bases unmatched. Germline CDR1 is LNHDA and CDR2 is SQIVND (reference sequence). There are 16 residues in the CDR3. Written as DNA, the CDR3 is TGTGCCAGTAGTCTGATACAGGGGGCGAAACAGAATGAGCAGTTCTTC. Translation: CASSLIQGAKQNEQFF.

The V call is TRBV20-1, the J call TRBJ2-6, with D possibly being TRBD1 (6 bases). V lost 1 base and J lost 2, with 15 bases in between. Germline lookup yields CDR1 DFQATT and CDR2 SNEGSKA (reference sequence). There are 17 residues in the CDR3. CDR3 amino acids: CSARAARGIPGANVLTF. CDR3 nucleotides: TGCAGTGCTAGAGCGGCCAGGGGAATTCCTGGGGCCAACGTCCTGACTTTC.

There are a few counts of this clonotype. The rearrangement joins TRBV5-1 to TRBJ2-3, with TRBD2 matching over 9 bases. CDR1 is SGHRS, CDR2 YFSETQ, per germline. The CDR3 totals 19 residues. The trim removed 0 bases at V and 5 bases at J, leaving 16 bases unmatched. CDR3 protein: CASSLAGVSGGLPGDTQYF. CDR3 nucleotides: TGCGCCAGCAGCTTGGCGGGGGTTAGCGGGGGCCTCCCCGGAGATACGCAGTATTTT.

This clonotype was observed once. The chain carries TRBV6-5 and TRBJ2-5; 8 bases are shared with TRBD2. This CDR3 region has 14 residues. Germline lookup yields CDR1 MNHEY and CDR2 SVGAGI. V gave up 7 bases and J gave up 7 bases; unmatched junction bases: 11. In DNA, the CDR3 is TGTGCCAGCAATCTCCGGGGGGGGGCCGGGACCCAGTACTTC. Encoded protein: CASNLRGGAGTQYF.

This clonotype was recorded a few times. The rearrangement links TRBV27 to TRBJ2-3; 8 bases match TRBD1. Per the germline V gene, CDR1 is MNHEY and CDR2 is SMNVEV (reference sequence). There are 17 residues in the CDR3. After removal of 5 bases from V and 5 bases from J, the junction contained 15 bases not matched to a gene. CDR3 region: CASSPNSDREWRDTQYF. In DNA form, the CDR3 reads TGTGCCAGCAGTCCTAATTCGGACAGGGAATGGAGAGATACGCAGTATTTT.

Judged by abundance, this clonotype is medium-sized. The chain combines TRBV27 with TRBJ1-2; no clear D gene. The CDR3 is made up of 13 amino acids. Germline V gene sequence: CDR1 MNHEY, CDR2 SMNVEV (reference sequence). Trimming stripped 6 bases from V and 5 bases from J, with 13 bases between. CDR3 protein: CASSPSPLYGYTF. CDR3 in DNA: TGTGCCAGCAGCCCGTCACCCCTTTATGGCTACACCTTC.

This clonotype has a handful of counts. J is TRBJ1-2 and V is TRBV6-1; perhaps TRBD1 as D (5 bases). The CDR3 extends over 15 amino acids. Trimming took 7 bases from V and 2 from J, leaving 17 bases between them. The germline V gene encodes CDR1 MNHNS and CDR2 SASEGT. Written as DNA, the CDR3 is TGTGCCAGCACCCCCCGACAGCTCTTCAACTATGGCTACACCTTC. It codes for CASTPRQLFNYGYTF.

By its share, this clonotype is medium-sized (0.01 to 0.1%). The chain combines TRBV30 with TRBJ2-7; D is unclear. CDR3 size: 14 residues. With 1 base removed from V and 2 bases from J, the gap between germline ends came to 12 bases. The V gene's germline CDR1 is GTSNPN and CDR2 SVGIG (reference sequence). CDR3 DNA: TGTGCCTGGAGTGACCTCGGGCAGACCTACGAGCAGTACTTC. Translating gives CAWSDLGQTYEQYF.

This clonotype is medium-sized in the sample. V gene TRBV19 combines with J gene TRBJ2-1, with 14 nucleotides matching TRBD2. Germline-derived CDR1 and CDR2 are LNHDA and SQIVND (reference sequence). Trimming took 3 bases from V and 8 from J; bases not matched to a gene: 6. The CDR3 has 16 amino acids. The CDR3 DNA reads as TGTGCCAGTAGTATCCGACTAGCGGGGGGGCTGGATGAGCAGTTCTTC. Amino acids: CASSIRLAGGLDEQFF.

The chain joins TRBV5-6 to TRBJ2-2; D may be TRBD1 or TRBD2 (5 bases each). With 4 bases removed from V and 0 bases from J, the gap between germline ends came to 13 bases. Germline assignment: CDR1 SGHDT and CDR2 YYEEEE. This CDR3 contains 16 residues. CDR3 amino acids: CASSPGRGANTGELFF. CDR3 DNA: TGTGCCAGCAGCCCGGGACGGGGAGCGAACACCGGGGAGCTGTTTTTT.

The J gene is TRBJ1-6, the V gene TRBV5-1; D gene uncertain. Trimming stripped 0 bases from V and 7 bases from J, with 14 bases between. CDR1 is SGHRS, CDR2 YFSETQ, per germline. The CDR3 runs 16 residues. The CDR3 nucleotides read TGCGCCAGCAGCTTGGTCTTCGGGCAACTCAATTCACCCCTCCACTTT. Protein product: CASSLVFGQLNSPLHF.

There are a few counts of this clonotype. The chain has TRBV18 and TRBJ1-1; D gene ambiguous. Trimming removed 3 bases from V and 0 bases from J, with 11 bases in between. The CDR3 loop spans 15 amino acids. CDR1 is KGHSH and CDR2 is LQKENI in the germline V gene. CDR3 amino acids: CASSPWTAMNTEAFF. DNA for the CDR3: TGTGCCAGCTCACCTTGGACGGCTATGAACACTGAAGCTTTCTTT.

The CDR3 DNA reads as TGTGCCAGCAGCCTGGGACAGGGGGAAATGGAGCCCCAGCATTTT. Its translation: CASSLGQGEMEPQHF. The V call is TRBV6-5, the J call TRBJ1-5; the match to TRBD1 covers 11 bases. Losses at the gene ends were 6 bases for V and 8 bases for J; bases not matched to a gene: 9. The CDR3 spans 15 residues. The germline V gene encodes CDR1 MNHEY and CDR2 SVGAGI.

The genes are TRBV5-1 and TRBJ2-2, with D possibly TRBD2 on 5 matching bases. The CDR3 is 15 amino acids. Germline CDR1 SGHRS, CDR2 YFSETQ. V was trimmed by 0 bases and J by 6 bases, leaving 12 bases between them. The CDR3 loop reads CASSLVLGEAGELFF. In DNA, the CDR3 is TGCGCCAGCAGCTTGGTGTTGGGAGAGGCCGGGGAGCTGTTTTTT.

In its sample, this clonotype was seen a few times. This chain uses TRBV12-3 or TRBV12-4 with TRBJ2-1; 8 bases fit TRBD1. The CDR3 extends over 17 amino acids. CDR3 sequence reads: CASGLSLDRAFYNEQFF. As DNA, the CDR3 is TGTGCTAGTGGTTTGTCTCTGGACAGGGCATTTTACAATGAGCAGTTCTTC.

Remarks on this clonotype: The junction and the germline gene differ at one end; a read error may be behind it. The gene calls are TRBV5-1 and TRBJ1-6; D gene unclear. The CDR3 is 14 residues long. CDR1 is SGHRS, CDR2 YFSETQ, per germline. The CDR3 coding sequence is TGTGCCAGCAGCTTGGTCCAGTATAATTCACCCCTCCACTTT. Protein product: CASSLVQYNSPLHF.

In this sample, this clonotype turned up a few times. The junction departs from the called germline gene at one end, perhaps through a read error. The CDR3: CASSFSSGGGSFNEQFF. The DNA of the CDR3 is TGCGCCAGCAGCTTTTCTAGCGGGGGGGGTTCCTTCAATGAGCAGTTCTTC. The rearrangement links TRBV5-1 to TRBJ2-1; TRBD2 agrees at 12 bases. The CDR3 covers 17 residues. The germline gives CDR1 SGHRS, CDR2 YFSETQ.

This clonotype was seen more than once but under ten times. The chain recombines TRBV7-9 with TRBJ1-1; D gene uncertain. V lost 0 bases to trimming and J lost 1 base, with 6 bases between them. Germline CDR1 is SEHNR and CDR2 is FQNEAQ (reference sequence). The CDR3 covers 14 residues. In nucleotides, the CDR3 is TGTGCCAGCAGCTTAGCGCGGGGGAACACTGAAGCTTTCTTT. Protein sequence: CASSLARGNTEAFF.

This clonotype is medium-sized by share. The chain joins TRBV19 to TRBJ2-1, with 7 bases that match TRBD1. Per germline, CDR1 LNHDA and CDR2 SQIVND (reference sequence). This CDR3 spans 16 amino acids. J gave up 10 bases and V 3 bases, and 15 bases lay outside the gene matches. CDR3 sequence (DNA): TGTGCCAGTAGTATCCGAAGACAGGGCCAATCATCGGAGCAGTTCTTC. It codes for CASSIRRQGQSSEQFF. Together with reference TRBV19 and TRBJ2-1, the CDR3 gives the full variable domain: DGGITQSPKYLFRKEGQNVTLSCEQNLNHDAMYWYRQDPGQGLRLIYYSQIVNDFQKGDIAEGYSVSREKKESFPLTVTSAQKNPTAFYLCASSIRRQGQSSEQFFGPGTRLTVL.

V usage is TRBV11-1 and J usage is TRBJ2-1; no firm D call. This CDR3 has 15 amino acids. Germline assignment: CDR1 SGHAT and CDR2 FQDESV (reference sequence). V was trimmed by 7 bases and J by 4 bases, leaving 17 bases between them. The CDR3 reads CASTRLGVGYNEQFF. The CDR3 nucleotides read TGTGCCAGCACTCGCCTCGGCGTGGGATACAATGAGCAGTTCTTC.

Comment on this clonotype: One end of the junction fails to match germline, which may point to a read error. The chain recombines TRBV5-6 with TRBJ1-6; D is unclear. The CDR3 consists of 11 residues. Germline CDR1 SGHDT, CDR2 YYEEEE. The CDR3 DNA reads TGTGCCAGCAGCCCCGGTTCATCCCTCCACTTT. Residues: CASSPGSSLHF.

The V and J genes are TRBV7-9 and TRBJ2-5, with 9 bases that match TRBD1. The ends lost 6 bases at V and 12 bases at J; junction bases unmatched: 14. Germline assignment: CDR1 SEHNR and CDR2 FQNEAQ (reference sequence). The CDR3 runs 14 residues. For the CDR3, the DNA is TGTGCCAGCAGTGAAGCGCTTGGGACAGGGAAAGAGTACTTC. This codes for CASSEALGTGKEYF.